This TCR beta chain appears in the sequencing data of a study of T cell responses to AZD1222 COVID-19 vaccine. TCRdb's table, derived via immunoSEQ multiplex PCR, lists solely in-frame clones and lacks some. Here the sample spans fewer than 200,000 clones, about 90% being singletons. There are 17 residues in the CDR3. The trim removed 2 bases at V and 7 bases at J, leaving 16 bases unmatched. Germline assignment: CDR1 LGHDT and CDR2 YNNKEL (reference sequence). The chain carries TRBV3-1 (or the pseudogene TRBV3-2) and TRBJ2-7, with 8 bases fitting TRBD1. This clonotype was sampled from an adult in good health. The sequences come from peripheral blood, collected on day 0 of AZD1222 vaccination. The CDR3, as DNA: TGTGCCAGCAGCCAAAAAATTTTGGACAGGGTGGGTTGGGAGCAGTACTTC. Amino acid sequence: CASSQKILDRVGWEQYF.